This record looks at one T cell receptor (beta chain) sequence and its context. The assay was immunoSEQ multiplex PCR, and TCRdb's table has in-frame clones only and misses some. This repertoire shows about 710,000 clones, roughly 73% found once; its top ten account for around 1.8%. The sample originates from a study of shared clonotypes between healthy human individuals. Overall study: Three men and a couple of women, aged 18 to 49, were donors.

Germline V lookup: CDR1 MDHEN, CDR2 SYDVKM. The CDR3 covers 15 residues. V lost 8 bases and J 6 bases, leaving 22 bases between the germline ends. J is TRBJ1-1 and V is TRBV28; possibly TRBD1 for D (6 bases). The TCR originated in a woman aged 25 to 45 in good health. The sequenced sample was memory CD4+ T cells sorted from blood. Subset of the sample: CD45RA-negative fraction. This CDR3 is CASGTPEQGRAEAFF. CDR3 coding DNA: TGTGCCAGCGGAACCCCGGAACAGGGAAGGGCTGAAGCTTTCTTT.